This is a list of T cell receptor beta chains from one sample in a study of spatial heterogeneity in lung cancer. TCRdb recomputed calls from the 5' RACE reads with MiXCR, one row per CDR3 protein. Among 25,000 or so distinct CDR3 sequences listed, 4% to 6% were seen once. The sample consisted of PBMCs, taken at surgery. The receptor source for this set is a male donor with early-stage non-small cell lung cancer. Each CDR3 is given with its conserved first and last residue. Fields, in order: clone size, J gene, V gene, CDR3 length, D gene, CDR3 protein, CDR3 DNA. D genes are given only for firm matches. Clone size is shown for a subset of rows, as once, few, many or a class of expanded clone.

clone size: many; J gene: TRBJ1-4; V gene: TRBV11-1; CDR3 length: 15; D gene: NA; CDR3 protein: CASSARTATNEKLFF; CDR3 DNA: TGTGCCAGCAGCGCCCGGACAGCTACTAATGAAAAACTGTTTTTT
clone size: many; J gene: TRBJ1-6; V gene: TRBV28; CDR3 length: 12; D gene: NA; CDR3 protein: CASGGAASPLHF; CDR3 DNA: TGTGCCAGCGGGGGGGCTGCGTCACCCCTCCACTTT
clone size: many; J gene: TRBJ1-1; V gene: TRBV18; CDR3 length: 14; D gene: NA; CDR3 protein: CASSPQPQNTEAFF; CDR3 DNA: TGTGCCAGCTCACCCCAGCCTCAGAACACTGAAGCTTTCTTT
clone size: many; J gene: TRBJ2-7; V gene: TRBV28; CDR3 length: 12; D gene: NA; CDR3 protein: CASRSGPSEQYF; CDR3 DNA: TGTGCCAGCAGGTCCGGCCCCTCCGAGCAGTACTTC
clone size: many; J gene: TRBJ1-1; V gene: TRBV7-9; CDR3 length: 15; D gene: TRBD1; CDR3 protein: CASTLVGQANTEAFF; CDR3 DNA: TGTGCCAGCACCTTGGTTGGACAGGCGAACACTGAAGCTTTCTTT
clone size: medium-sized; J gene: TRBJ2-3; V gene: TRBV12-3/TRBV12-4; CDR3 length: 14; D gene: NA; CDR3 protein: CASSYGPGTDTQYF; CDR3 DNA: TGTGCCAGCAGCTATGGCCCGGGGACAGATACGCAGTATTTT
clone size: many; J gene: TRBJ1-2; V gene: TRBV12-3/TRBV12-4; CDR3 length: 13; D gene: NA; CDR3 protein: CASRLGGDYGYTF; CDR3 DNA: TGTGCCAGCAGATTAGGAGGGGACTATGGCTACACCTTC
clone size: many; J gene: TRBJ2-1; V gene: TRBV6-5; CDR3 length: 15; D gene: NA; CDR3 protein: CASSYLQSLYNEQFF; CDR3 DNA: TGTGCCAGCAGTTACCTCCAGTCCCTGTACAATGAGCAGTTCTTC
clone size: many; J gene: TRBJ2-1; V gene: TRBV9; CDR3 length: 12; D gene: NA; CDR3 protein: CASSVPYNEQFF; CDR3 DNA: TGTGCCAGCAGCGTACCATACAATGAGCAGTTCTTC
clone size: many; J gene: TRBJ1-6; V gene: TRBV4-1; CDR3 length: 17; D gene: TRBD1; CDR3 protein: CASSQDTGRGYNSPLHF; CDR3 DNA: TGCGCCAGCAGCCAAGATACGGGCAGGGGGTATAATTCACCCCTCCACTTT
clone size: NA; J gene: TRBJ1-5; V gene: TRBV20-1; CDR3 length: 17; D gene: NA; CDR3 protein: CSARVGEGFNSNQPQHF; CDR3 DNA: TGCAGTGCTAGAGTTGGGGAGGGTTTCAATAGCAATCAGCCCCAGCATTTT
clone size: many; J gene: TRBJ1-2; V gene: TRBV7-2; CDR3 length: 13; D gene: NA; CDR3 protein: CASSPHGRYGYTF; CDR3 DNA: TGTGCCAGCAGCCCCCATGGCCGCTATGGCTACACCTTC
clone size: many; J gene: TRBJ1-5; V gene: TRBV28; CDR3 length: 16; D gene: NA; CDR3 protein: CASSPPGQSWGQPQHF; CDR3 DNA: TGTGCCAGCAGTCCCCCAGGACAGAGTTGGGGTCAGCCCCAGCATTTT
clone size: many; J gene: TRBJ2-2; V gene: TRBV27; CDR3 length: 15; D gene: NA; CDR3 protein: CASSLVGVNSGELFF; CDR3 DNA: TGTGCCAGCAGTTTAGTAGGAGTGAATTCCGGGGAGCTGTTTTTT
clone size: many; J gene: TRBJ2-5; V gene: TRBV6-5; CDR3 length: 15; D gene: NA; CDR3 protein: CASSRSRYPGETQYF; CDR3 DNA: TGTGCCAGCAGTCGCAGTCGTTACCCCGGGGAGACCCAGTACTTC
clone size: many; J gene: TRBJ1-2; V gene: TRBV5-8; CDR3 length: 16; D gene: NA; CDR3 protein: CASSLAGHTGSYGYTF; CDR3 DNA: TGTGCCAGCAGCTTGGCCGGACATACAGGGAGCTATGGCTACACCTTC
clone size: many; J gene: TRBJ1-3; V gene: TRBV5-1; CDR3 length: 15; D gene: NA; CDR3 protein: CASSLPQSSGNTIYF; CDR3 DNA: TGCGCCAGCAGCTTACCTCAGAGCTCTGGAAACACCATATATTTT
clone size: many; J gene: TRBJ1-2; V gene: TRBV6-5; CDR3 length: 14; D gene: NA; CDR3 protein: CASTRGGTNSGYTF; CDR3 DNA: TGTGCCAGCACCCGGGGGGGAACTAACTCTGGCTACACCTTC
clone size: many; J gene: TRBJ1-3; V gene: TRBV3-1; CDR3 length: 15; D gene: NA; CDR3 protein: CASSHYSGTGNTIYF; CDR3 DNA: TGTGCCAGCAGCCATTACTCCGGGACAGGAAACACCATATATTTT
clone size: many; J gene: TRBJ2-2; V gene: TRBV9; CDR3 length: 15; D gene: TRBD1; CDR3 protein: CASSRRDRGSGELFF; CDR3 DNA: TGTGCCAGCAGCCGACGGGACAGGGGATCCGGGGAGCTGTTTTTT
clone size: many; J gene: TRBJ1-4; V gene: TRBV28; CDR3 length: 14; D gene: TRBD1; CDR3 protein: CASAPGGSNEKLFF; CDR3 DNA: TGTGCCAGCGCCCCAGGGGGGTCTAATGAAAAACTGTTTTTT
clone size: many; J gene: TRBJ1-5; V gene: TRBV7-9; CDR3 length: 15; D gene: NA; CDR3 protein: CASSPGEWGNQPQHF; CDR3 DNA: TGTGCCAGCAGTCCGGGCGAGTGGGGCAATCAGCCCCAGCATTTT
clone size: many; J gene: TRBJ2-5; V gene: TRBV7-9; CDR3 length: 12; D gene: NA; CDR3 protein: CASSQHQETQYF; CDR3 DNA: TGTGCCAGCAGCCAACATCAAGAGACCCAGTACTTC
clone size: many; J gene: TRBJ2-1; V gene: TRBV19; CDR3 length: 14; D gene: NA; CDR3 protein: CASSRQTSYNEQFF; CDR3 DNA: TGTGCCAGTTCTAGACAGACCTCCTACAATGAGCAGTTCTTC
clone size: medium-sized; J gene: TRBJ2-3; V gene: TRBV3-1; CDR3 length: 11; D gene: NA; CDR3 protein: CASSQEGGPHF; CDR3 DNA: TGTGCCAGCAGCCAAGAGGGAGGACCGCATTTT
clone size: many; J gene: TRBJ2-7; V gene: TRBV27; CDR3 length: 12; D gene: NA; CDR3 protein: CASSLDGYEQYF; CDR3 DNA: TGTGCCAGCAGTTTGGATGGGTACGAGCAGTACTTC
clone size: many; J gene: TRBJ1-5; V gene: TRBV10-3; CDR3 length: 14; D gene: NA; CDR3 protein: CAISESVGVQPQHF; CDR3 DNA: TGTGCCATCAGTGAGTCGGTTGGGGTCCAGCCCCAGCATTTT
clone size: many; J gene: TRBJ2-4; V gene: TRBV18; CDR3 length: 15; D gene: TRBD2; CDR3 protein: CASSRGLAEINIQYF; CDR3 DNA: TGTGCCAGCTCCCGGGGACTAGCGGAAATAAACATTCAGTACTTC
clone size: many; J gene: TRBJ2-7; V gene: TRBV2; CDR3 length: 12; D gene: NA; CDR3 protein: CASSEALQAQYF; CDR3 DNA: TGTGCCAGCAGTGAAGCGCTTCAGGCTCAGTACTTC
clone size: many; J gene: TRBJ1-1; V gene: TRBV20-1; CDR3 length: 15; D gene: TRBD1; CDR3 protein: CSASERDRGLPEAFF; CDR3 DNA: TGCAGTGCTAGCGAACGGGACAGGGGGCTTCCTGAAGCTTTCTTT
clone size: many; J gene: TRBJ2-7; V gene: TRBV3-1; CDR3 length: 18; D gene: TRBD2; CDR3 protein: CASSQDDLGGTPGAEQYF; CDR3 DNA: TGTGCCAGCAGCCAAGACGACCTGGGGGGGACCCCTGGGGCCGAGCAGTACTTC
clone size: many; J gene: TRBJ2-7; V gene: TRBV3-1; CDR3 length: 15; D gene: TRBD2; CDR3 protein: CASSQVGLATYEQYF; CDR3 DNA: TGTGCCAGCAGCCAAGTGGGACTAGCGACCTACGAGCAGTACTTC
clone size: many; J gene: TRBJ1-2; V gene: TRBV24-1; CDR3 length: 12; D gene: NA; CDR3 protein: CATRDSTYGYTF; CDR3 DNA: TGTGCCACCAGGGACAGCACCTATGGCTACACCTTC
clone size: NA; J gene: TRBJ2-7; V gene: TRBV5-1; CDR3 length: 13; D gene: NA; CDR3 protein: CASGRDNSYEQYF; CDR3 DNA: TGCGCCAGCGGGAGGGACAACTCCTACGAGCAGTACTTC
clone size: few; J gene: TRBJ2-7; V gene: TRBV28; CDR3 length: 12; D gene: NA; CDR3 protein: CASTRATYEQYF; CDR3 DNA: TGTGCCAGTACCCGGGCCACCTACGAGCAGTACTTC
clone size: many; J gene: TRBJ2-7; V gene: TRBV12-3/TRBV12-4; CDR3 length: 16; D gene: NA; CDR3 protein: CASSAHPGGRTHEQYF; CDR3 DNA: TGTGCCAGCAGCGCTCACCCTGGGGGTCGGACGCACGAGCAGTACTTC
clone size: many; J gene: TRBJ1-2; V gene: TRBV7-2; CDR3 length: 12; D gene: NA; CDR3 protein: CASSLLAMVYTF; CDR3 DNA: TGTGCCAGCAGCTTACTGGCTATGGTCTACACCTTC
clone size: many; J gene: TRBJ2-2; V gene: TRBV20-1; CDR3 length: 13; D gene: NA; CDR3 protein: CSVPDANTGELFF; CDR3 DNA: TGCAGTGTCCCGGACGCGAACACCGGGGAGCTGTTTTTT
clone size: many; J gene: TRBJ1-6; V gene: TRBV19; CDR3 length: 13; D gene: NA; CDR3 protein: CASSPGGNSPLHF; CDR3 DNA: TGTGCCAGCTCACCGGGAGGTAATTCACCCCTCCACTTT
clone size: many; J gene: TRBJ2-7; V gene: TRBV5-4; CDR3 length: 14; D gene: TRBD1; CDR3 protein: CASSLQGTLYEQYF; CDR3 DNA: TGTGCCAGCAGCTTACAGGGGACGCTCTACGAGCAGTACTTC
clone size: many; J gene: TRBJ2-7; V gene: TRBV11-3; CDR3 length: 13; D gene: NA; CDR3 protein: CASSLGTDYEQYF; CDR3 DNA: TGTGCCAGCAGCTTAGGGACAGACTACGAGCAGTACTTC
clone size: many; J gene: TRBJ2-3; V gene: TRBV7-2; CDR3 length: 17; D gene: NA; CDR3 protein: CASSLFLGGVSTDTQYF; CDR3 DNA: TGTGCCAGCAGCTTATTCTTGGGCGGGGTGAGCACAGATACGCAGTATTTT
clone size: many; J gene: TRBJ2-1; V gene: TRBV7-2; CDR3 length: 11; D gene: NA; CDR3 protein: CASSPLGEQFF; CDR3 DNA: TGTGCCAGCAGTCCGCTGGGTGAGCAGTTCTTC
clone size: many; J gene: TRBJ2-3; V gene: TRBV7-2; CDR3 length: 16; D gene: TRBD2; CDR3 protein: CASSPFGLAGGTTQYF; CDR3 DNA: TGTGCCAGCAGCCCCTTCGGACTAGCGGGGGGGACTACGCAGTATTTT
clone size: many; J gene: TRBJ2-7; V gene: TRBV2; CDR3 length: 14; D gene: NA; CDR3 protein: CASNAQRSGEEQYF; CDR3 DNA: TGTGCCAGCAACGCGCAAAGGAGCGGCGAAGAGCAGTACTTC
clone size: NA; J gene: TRBJ2-5; V gene: TRBV7-9; CDR3 length: 15; D gene: TRBD1; CDR3 protein: CASSTWTGLMETQYF; CDR3 DNA: TGTGCCAGCAGTACATGGACAGGGCTGATGGAGACCCAGTACTTC
clone size: many; J gene: TRBJ2-2; V gene: TRBV24-1; CDR3 length: 13; D gene: TRBD1; CDR3 protein: CATRRDSTGELFF; CDR3 DNA: TGTGCCACCAGACGGGACAGCACCGGGGAGCTGTTTTTT
clone size: medium-sized; J gene: TRBJ1-6; V gene: TRBV6-2/TRBV6-3; CDR3 length: 13; D gene: NA; CDR3 protein: CASIGDGNSPLHF; CDR3 DNA: TGTGCCAGCATTGGGGACGGAAATTCACCCCTCCACTTT
clone size: many; J gene: TRBJ1-1; V gene: TRBV6-5; CDR3 length: 14; D gene: TRBD1; CDR3 protein: CASSYPGQGTGAFF; CDR3 DNA: TGTGCCAGCAGTTACCCGGGACAGGGGACGGGGGCTTTCTTT
clone size: medium-sized; J gene: TRBJ1-1; V gene: TRBV7-9; CDR3 length: 14; D gene: NA; CDR3 protein: CASTHPSGETEAFF; CDR3 DNA: TGTGCCAGCACCCATCCTTCTGGGGAAACTGAAGCTTTCTTT
clone size: many; J gene: TRBJ2-5; V gene: TRBV18; CDR3 length: 15; D gene: TRBD2; CDR3 protein: CASSRTGGFQETQYF; CDR3 DNA: TGTGCCAGCTCACGGACGGGAGGCTTCCAAGAGACCCAGTACTTC
clone size: many; J gene: TRBJ2-1; V gene: TRBV20-1; CDR3 length: 12; D gene: NA; CDR3 protein: CSAEGVGPEQFF; CDR3 DNA: TGCAGTGCGGAGGGAGTGGGGCCTGAGCAGTTCTTC
clone size: NA; J gene: TRBJ2-5; V gene: TRBV10-3; CDR3 length: 14; D gene: NA; CDR3 protein: CAISERVDQETQYF; CDR3 DNA: TGTGCCATCAGTGAGCGGGTCGACCAAGAGACCCAGTACTTC